The 30 T cell receptor beta chains listed next were all sequenced from one sample in a study of blood T cell repertoires in COVID-19. The assay was immunoSEQ multiplex PCR, and TCRdb's table has in-frame clones only and misses some. There are fewer than 350,000 clones in the sample; 85% occur only once, and over 3.5% lies in the top ten. Sample: peripheral blood. These receptors were obtained from a woman between 50 and 59 years old with active or convalescent COVID-19.

To note about this clone: Other DNA sequences in the sample encode the same CDR3. The genes are TRBV7-3 and TRBJ1-1; D gene unclear. Germline V gives CDR1 SGHTA, CDR2 FQGTGA. V was cut by 3 bases and J by 1 base, with 9 bases left in between. This CDR3 has 14 amino acids. Here the CDR3 DNA reads TGTGCCAGCAGCTTGGGAGCCGGGAACACTGAAGCTTTCTTT. The encoded protein is CASSLGAGNTEAFF.

The sample holds a few counts of this clone. This sequence joins TRBV9 and TRBJ1-6, with TRBD1 matching over 7 bases. V lost 0 bases to trimming and J lost 7 bases; unmatched junction nucleotides: 4. Per the germline V gene, CDR1 is SGDLS and CDR2 is YYNGEE. This CDR3 region has 15 residues. The CDR3 DNA sequence: TGTGCCAGCAGCGTAGACACAGGGGAAAATTCACCCCTCCACTTT. It specifies CASSVDTGENSPLHF.

The CDR3 nucleotides read TGTGCCAGCAGCCAAGATCCAATCTCAGGTGGCTACACCTTC. Protein product: CASSQDPISGGYTF. The chain carries TRBV4-2 and TRBJ1-2; no reliable D call. V was shortened by 0 bases and J by 7 bases, with 12 bases between the two germline ends. Per the germline V gene, CDR1 is LGHNA and CDR2 is YNFKEQ. The CDR3 consists of 14 residues.

The V and J genes are TRBV6-5 and TRBJ1-1, with a tentative D call TRBD1 (6 bases). V shed 10 bases and J shed 7 bases, with 19 bases lying between them. CDR1 and CDR2 from the germline V gene are MNHEY and SVGAGI. This CDR3 region has 13 residues. The CDR3 nucleotides are TGTGCCACCCAGGCGGGTTTAGGGGGTGAAGCTTTCTTT. Amino acids: CATQAGLGGEAFF.

The chain has TRBV19 and TRBJ1-6, with unresolved D. The germline gives CDR1 LNHDA, CDR2 SQIVND (reference sequence). The CDR3 has 16 amino acids. The V end lost 8 bases, the J end lost 0 bases, and 14 bases lay between the germline ends. In DNA, the CDR3 is TGTGCCAGTCATACCGGCGGGAGCTCCTATAATTCACCCCTCCACTTT. This codes for CASHTGGSSYNSPLHF.

The chain uses TRBV7-8 and TRBJ1-3; 7 bases map to TRBD1. With 1 base clipped from V and 4 bases from J, the junction kept 13 bases outside the gene matches. The CDR3 sequence is 18 residues long. Germline CDR1 SGHVS, CDR2 FQNEAQ. Written as DNA, the CDR3 is TGTGCCAGCAGCTTAGGAAGGACAGGTCGAGACCCGGGAAACACCATATATTTT. Residues: CASSLGRTGRDPGNTIYF.

The V call is TRBV5-6, the J call TRBJ1-3; no clear D gene. Germline V gives CDR1 SGHDT, CDR2 YYEEEE. This CDR3 has 14 amino acids. With 4 bases removed from V and 1 base from J, the gap between germline ends came to 9 bases. This CDR3 reads CASSDSRSGNTIYF. CDR3 DNA sequence: TGTGCCAGCAGCGATTCGAGGTCTGGAAACACCATATATTTT.

This chain connects TRBV27 to TRBJ2-7, with 7 bases aligning to TRBD1. In germline, CDR1 is MNHEY, CDR2 SMNVEV (reference sequence). V trimming: 4 bases; J trimming: 4 bases; junction bases outside the gene matches: 10. The CDR3 has 15 amino acids. The CDR3 sequence is CASSSSRQGKYEQYF. Written as DNA, the CDR3 is TGTGCCAGCAGTTCATCCCGACAGGGAAAGTACGAGCAGTACTTC.

The rearrangement joins TRBV2 to TRBJ2-7; tentative D call: TRBD2 (6 bases). Between the trimmed V and J ends, which lost 6 bases and 2 bases, there was a span of 17 bases. CDR1 and CDR2 from the germline V gene are SNHLY and FYNNEI. The CDR3 contains 15 residues. CDR3 coding DNA: TGTGCCAGCAGCCATCCGGGACTGATGACCTACGAGCAGTACTTC. Translation gives CASSHPGLMTYEQYF.

The gene calls are TRBV28 and TRBJ1-2; D may be TRBD1 (5 bases). The CDR3 has 12 residues. V was shortened by 6 bases and J by 1 base, with 6 bases between the two germline ends. The V gene's germline CDR1 is MDHEN and CDR2 SYDVKM. The CDR3 loop is CASSRVNYGYTF. The DNA of the CDR3 is TGTGCCAGCAGCAGGGTTAACTATGGCTACACCTTC.

The chain links TRBV19 to TRBJ2-1, with 7 bases matching TRBD2. The CDR3 runs 16 residues. The J segment lost 3 bases and the V segment lost 4 bases, leaving 9 bases of the junction unmatched. Per the germline V gene, CDR1 is LNHDA and CDR2 is SQIVND (reference sequence). Here the CDR3 DNA reads TGTGCCAGTAGTACGCCCGCTATAGCGGGCTACAATGAGCAGTTCTTC. Its protein is CASSTPAIAGYNEQFF. Full variable domain (rest looked up from reference TRBV19 and TRBJ2-1): DGGITQSPKYLFRKEGQNVTLSCEQNLNHDAMYWYRQDPGQGLRLIYYSQIVNDFQKGDIAEGYSVSREKKESFPLTVTSAQKNPTAFYLCASSTPAIAGYNEQFFGPGTRLTVL.

J is TRBJ1-2 and V is TRBV4-2; 7 bases line up with TRBD1. Germline assignment: CDR1 LGHNA and CDR2 YNFKEQ. V lost 4 bases, J lost 8 bases, and 13 bases stayed unmatched. This CDR3 spans 15 amino acids. CDR3 amino acids: CASSLTGQHQGGYTF. As DNA, the CDR3 is TGTGCCAGCAGCCTCACGGGACAGCACCAGGGGGGCTACACCTTC.

V gene TRBV30 combines with J gene TRBJ1-3, with 8 nucleotides matching TRBD1. The CDR3 loop spans 16 amino acids. CDR1 GTSNPN and CDR2 SVGIG come from the germline V gene (reference sequence). The V and J ends lost 3 bases and 5 bases, in that order; junction bases with no gene match: 12. The CDR3 spells CAWRDRGQEGRNTIYF. The CDR3 bases are TGTGCCTGGAGGGATAGGGGACAGGAGGGACGAAACACCATATATTTT.

The V call is TRBV28, the J call TRBJ1-2; the match to TRBD1 covers 7 bases. Trimming removed 5 bases from V and 3 bases from J; junction bases left unmatched: 6. This CDR3 spans 14 amino acids. Germline assignment: CDR1 MDHEN and CDR2 SYDVKM. CDR3 residues: CASSKLGGDYGYTF. Here the CDR3 DNA reads TGTGCCAGCAGTAAACTAGGGGGCGACTATGGCTACACCTTC.

The genes are TRBV19 and TRBJ2-1; D is perhaps TRBD2 (6 bases). CDR1 is LNHDA and CDR2 is SQIVND in the germline V gene (reference sequence). The CDR3 has 17 residues. With 0 bases removed from V and 0 bases from J, the gap between germline ends came to 12 bases. The DNA of the CDR3 is TGTGCCAGTAGTATAGACGGAGCGGGTGTCTCCTACAATGAGCAGTTCTTC. Residues: CASSIDGAGVSYNEQFF.

V gene TRBV3-1 (or the pseudogene TRBV3-2) combines with J gene TRBJ2-1, with D possibly TRBD1 on 5 matching bases. The germline CDR1 and CDR2 sequences are LGHDT and YNNKEL (reference sequence). This CDR3 is built from 15 residues. The V and J ends lost 3 bases and 6 bases respectively, with 15 bases between them. CDR3 region: CASSHERGLLNEQFF. The CDR3 DNA reads TGTGCCAGCAGCCATGAAAGGGGCCTTCTCAATGAGCAGTTCTTC.

The chain couples TRBV19 to TRBJ1-2; 9 bases match TRBD1. V was pared by 4 bases and J by 4 bases, with 7 bases of the junction left unmatched. Germline CDR1 and CDR2: LNHDA and SQIVND (reference sequence). The CDR3 spans 15 residues. CDR3 DNA: TGTGCCAGTAGTAATCTCCAGGGACAGGGCTATGGCTACACCTTC. The encoded protein is CASSNLQGQGYGYTF. Complete variable domain (other parts from reference TRBV19 and TRBJ1-2): DGGITQSPKYLFRKEGQNVTLSCEQNLNHDAMYWYRQDPGQGLRLIYYSQIVNDFQKGDIAEGYSVSREKKESFPLTVTSAQKNPTAFYLCASSNLQGQGYGYTFGSGTRLTVV.

This clone was counted a single time. The chain links TRBV6-5 to TRBJ1-1, with 7 bases identical to TRBD1. V trimming: 4 bases; J trimming: 10 bases; junction bases outside the gene matches: 9. The CDR3 has 13 amino acids. Germline V gene data show CDR1 as MNHEY and CDR2 as SVGAGI. CDR3 sequence reads: CASSSQTGTVAFF. The CDR3 DNA follows: TGTGCCAGCAGTTCACAAACCGGGACAGTAGCTTTCTTT.

The chain couples TRBV9 to TRBJ2-7, with D perhaps matching TRBD1 (6 bases). Per the germline V gene, CDR1 is SGDLS and CDR2 is YYNGEE. CDR3 length: 14 residues. With 0 bases removed from V and 3 bases from J, the gap between germline ends came to 10 bases. CDR3 coding DNA: TGTGCCAGCAGCGTAGACAGGGCCCACTACGAGCAGTACTTC. Amino acids: CASSVDRAHYEQYF.

The chain links TRBV4-2 to TRBJ2-1; TRBD2 matches at 11 bases. The germline CDR1 and CDR2 sequences are LGHNA and YNFKEQ. This CDR3 has 16 amino acids. Germline trimming cut 4 bases from V and 8 bases from J; bases unmatched to any gene: 10. CDR3 sequence reads: CASSPPTVAGGHEQFF. The CDR3 nucleotides read TGTGCCAGCAGCCCTCCTACAGTAGCGGGAGGGCATGAGCAGTTCTTC.

The V and J genes are TRBV2 and TRBJ1-1, with D uncertain. The CDR3 runs to 13 residues. Per the germline V gene, CDR1 is SNHLY and CDR2 is FYNNEI. The V end was cut by 3 bases, the J end by 1 base, with 6 bases between. CDR3 in DNA: TGTGCCAGCAGTGAGTACGGGAACACTGAAGCTTTCTTT. It translates to CASSEYGNTEAFF.

The chain has TRBV5-4 and TRBJ1-1; no reliable D call. Trimming took off 3 bases at V and 0 bases at J, with 6 bases between the two ends. Germline loops: CDR1 SGHNT, CDR2 YYREEE (reference sequence). The CDR3 consists of 13 residues. This CDR3 is CASSSTLNTEAFF. For the CDR3, the DNA is TGTGCCAGCAGCTCTACCTTGAACACTGAAGCTTTCTTT.

Points on this clone: Distinct nucleotide sequences in the sample also encode this CDR3. The chain is built from TRBV6-1 and TRBJ1-6; tentative D call: TRBD1 (6 bases). Germline V gene sequence: CDR1 MNHNS, CDR2 SASEGT. The CDR3 has 14 residues. V was shortened by 2 bases and J by 6 bases, with 8 bases between the two germline ends. As DNA, the CDR3 is TGTGCCAGCAGTGAACAGGGGACTAATTCACCCCTCCACTTT. Protein: CASSEQGTNSPLHF.

This clone was detected a few times. Here the CDR3 reads CAVGDLAGARTYEQYF. The CDR3 DNA follows: TGTGCCGTAGGGGATCTAGCGGGAGCCCGCACCTACGAGCAGTACTTC. This sequence joins TRBV2 and TRBJ2-7; 10 positions match TRBD2. Per germline, CDR1 SNHLY and CDR2 FYNNEI. The CDR3 sequence is 16 residues long. The junction had 15 bases not matched to a gene; V was cut back by 11 bases and J by 2 bases.

The V call is TRBV4-2, the J call TRBJ2-1; TRBD1 aligns across 11 bases. Germline CDR1 reads LGHNA; CDR2 reads YNFKEQ. J was trimmed by 10 bases and V by 4 bases; bases with no gene match: 9. The CDR3 runs to 15 residues. For the CDR3, the DNA is TGTGCCAGCAGCCGATCGGGACAGGGGGGAGAGGAGCAGTTCTTC. Its protein product is CASSRSGQGGEEQFF.

This clone was counted between two and nine times. V gene TRBV30 combines with J gene TRBJ1-6, with D maybe TRBD1 (6 bases). The V gene lost 3 bases and the J gene lost 9 bases, with 15 bases spanning the gap. CDR3 length: 14 residues. Germline CDR1 is GTSNPN and CDR2 is SVGIG (reference sequence). The CDR3 reads CAWSLQGGGSPLHF. The CDR3 DNA follows: TGTGCCTGGAGCCTACAGGGAGGGGGTTCACCCCTCCACTTT.

This clone was counted a single time. The rearrangement uses TRBV13 and TRBJ2-3, with 9 bases that match TRBD2. The CDR3 is 15 amino acids. V trimming: 1 base; J trimming: 3 bases; junction bases outside the gene matches: 2. In germline, CDR1 is PRHDT, CDR2 FYEKMQ (reference sequence). The CDR3 sequence: CASSLDLAGTDTQYF. The CDR3 DNA reads as TGTGCCAGCAGCTTAGATCTAGCGGGAACAGATACGCAGTATTTT.

The chain recombines TRBV10-2 with TRBJ2-5, with 8 bases identical to TRBD2. Looked up from germline, CDR1 is WSHSY and CDR2 is SAAADI. The trim removed 8 bases at V and 5 bases at J, leaving 4 bases unmatched. The CDR3 is made up of 12 amino acids. CDR3 amino acids: CASRGGAETQYF. CDR3 sequence (DNA): TGCGCCAGCCGGGGGGGCGCGGAGACCCAGTACTTC.

In DNA, the CDR3 is TGTGCCAGCAGCCCTCCCAGGGGTCCGCAGTATTTT. It translates to CASSPPRGPQYF. The chain has TRBV7-9 and TRBJ2-3; perhaps TRBD1 as D (6 bases). The germline V gene encodes CDR1 SEHNR and CDR2 FQNEAQ (reference sequence). This CDR3 has 12 amino acids. The germline V and J ends were trimmed by 5 bases and 10 bases, with 13 bases remaining between them.

V usage is TRBV11-1 and J usage is TRBJ2-3; 8 bases match TRBD2. Trimming removed 1 base from V and 3 bases from J; junction bases left unmatched: 3. The germline V gene encodes CDR1 SGHAT and CDR2 FQDESV (reference sequence). This CDR3 spans 15 amino acids. CDR3 residues: CASSLVREGTDTQYF. In DNA, the CDR3 is TGTGCCAGCAGCTTAGTTCGGGAGGGAACAGATACGCAGTATTTT. The full variable domain, completed using reference TRBV11-1 and TRBJ2-3, is EAEVAQSPRYKITEKSQAVAFWCDPISGHATLYWYRQILGQGPELLVQFQDESVVDDSQLPKDRFSAERLKGVDSTLKIQPAELGDSAMYLCASSLVREGTDTQYFGPGTRLTVL.